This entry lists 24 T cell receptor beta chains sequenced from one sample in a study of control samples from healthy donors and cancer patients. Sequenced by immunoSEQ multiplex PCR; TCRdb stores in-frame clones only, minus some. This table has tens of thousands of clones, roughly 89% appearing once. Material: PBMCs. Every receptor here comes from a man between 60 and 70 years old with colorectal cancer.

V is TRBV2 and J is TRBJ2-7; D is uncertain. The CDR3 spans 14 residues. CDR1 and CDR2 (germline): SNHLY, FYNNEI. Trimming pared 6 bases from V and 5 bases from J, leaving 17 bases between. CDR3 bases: TGTGCCAGCAGGGACGAAGGGCACATAGACGAGCAGTACTTC. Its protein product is CASRDEGHIDEQYF.

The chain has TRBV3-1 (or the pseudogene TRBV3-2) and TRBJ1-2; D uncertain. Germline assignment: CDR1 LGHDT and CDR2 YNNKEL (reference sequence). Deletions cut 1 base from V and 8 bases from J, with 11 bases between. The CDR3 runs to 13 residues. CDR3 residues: CASSQGVRQGYTF. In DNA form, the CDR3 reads TGTGCCAGCAGCCAAGGGGTCCGACAAGGCTACACCTTC.

The CDR3 DNA follows: TGTGCCAGCAGCTTAGGGGGGTTTTGGACGGATGAAAAACTGTTTTTT. Residues: CASSLGGFWTDEKLFF. The chain uses TRBV11-2 and TRBJ1-4; maybe TRBD1 (5 bases). From germline, CDR1 is SGHAT and CDR2 FQNNGV. The CDR3 totals 16 residues. Trimming removed 1 base from V and 6 bases from J, with 15 bases in between. The full variable domain, rest sourced from reference TRBV11-2 and TRBJ1-4, is EAGVAQSPRYKIIEKRQSVAFWCNPISGHATLYWYQQILGQGPKLLIQFQNNGVVDDSQLPKDRFSAERLKGVDSTLKIQPAKLEDSAVYLCASSLGGFWTDEKLFFGSGTQLSVL.

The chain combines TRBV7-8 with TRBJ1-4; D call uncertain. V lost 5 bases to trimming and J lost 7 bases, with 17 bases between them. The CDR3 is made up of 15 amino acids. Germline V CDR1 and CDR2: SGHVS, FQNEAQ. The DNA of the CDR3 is TGTGCCAGCAGCCCTGAACCGGAAGCCGCTGAAAAACTGTTTTTT. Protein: CASSPEPEAAEKLFF.

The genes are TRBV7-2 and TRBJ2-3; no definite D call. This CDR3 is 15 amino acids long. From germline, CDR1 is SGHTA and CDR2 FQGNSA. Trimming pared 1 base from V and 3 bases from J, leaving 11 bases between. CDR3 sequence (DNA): TGTGCCAGCAGCTTAGGGGCAATGGATACAGATACGCAGTATTTT. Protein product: CASSLGAMDTDTQYF.

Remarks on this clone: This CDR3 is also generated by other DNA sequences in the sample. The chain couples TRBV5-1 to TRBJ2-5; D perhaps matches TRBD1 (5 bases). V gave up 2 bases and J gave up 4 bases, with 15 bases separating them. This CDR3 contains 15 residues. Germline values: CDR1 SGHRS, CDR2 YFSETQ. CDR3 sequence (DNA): TGCGCCAGCAGCTTATGGAGCAGGGCTGGAGAGACCCAGTACTTC. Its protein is CASSLWSRAGETQYF.

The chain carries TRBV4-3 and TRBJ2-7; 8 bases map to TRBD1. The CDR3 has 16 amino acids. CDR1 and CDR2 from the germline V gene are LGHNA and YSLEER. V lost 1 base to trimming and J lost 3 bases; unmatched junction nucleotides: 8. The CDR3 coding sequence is TGCGCCAGCAGCCAAGCGCGAGCAGGGGGCGTCTACGAGCAGTACTTC. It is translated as CASSQARAGGVYEQYF.

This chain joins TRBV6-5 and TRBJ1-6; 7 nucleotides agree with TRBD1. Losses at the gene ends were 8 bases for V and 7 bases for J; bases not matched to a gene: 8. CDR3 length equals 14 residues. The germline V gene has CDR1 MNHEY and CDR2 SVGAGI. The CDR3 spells CASHTGTENSPLHF. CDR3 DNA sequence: TGTGCCAGCCACACCGGGACAGAGAATTCACCCCTCCACTTT.

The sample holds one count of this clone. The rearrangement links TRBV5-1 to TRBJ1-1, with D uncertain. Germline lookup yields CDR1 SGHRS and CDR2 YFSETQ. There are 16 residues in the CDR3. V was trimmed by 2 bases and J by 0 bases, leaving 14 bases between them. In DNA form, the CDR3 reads TGCGCCAGCAGCTTTTGGCCAGGACTGATGAACACTGAAGCTTTCTTT. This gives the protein CASSFWPGLMNTEAFF.

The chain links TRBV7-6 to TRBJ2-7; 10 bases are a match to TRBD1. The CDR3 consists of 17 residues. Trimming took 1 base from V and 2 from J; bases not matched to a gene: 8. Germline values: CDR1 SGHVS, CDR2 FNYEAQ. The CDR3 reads CASSLVSSGQGTYEQYF. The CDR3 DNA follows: TGTGCCAGCAGCTTAGTGTCCTCGGGACAGGGGACCTACGAGCAGTACTTC. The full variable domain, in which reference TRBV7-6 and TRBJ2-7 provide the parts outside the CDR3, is GAGVSQSPRYKVTKRGQDVALRCDPISGHVSLYWYRQALGQGPEFLTYFNYEAQQDKSGLPNDRFSAERPEGSISTLTIQRTEQRDSAMYRCASSLVSSGQGTYEQYFGPGTRLTVT.

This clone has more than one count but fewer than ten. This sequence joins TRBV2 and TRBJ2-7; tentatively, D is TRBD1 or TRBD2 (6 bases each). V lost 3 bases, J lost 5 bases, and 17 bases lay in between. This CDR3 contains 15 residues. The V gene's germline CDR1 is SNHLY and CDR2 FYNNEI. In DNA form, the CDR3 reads TGTGCCAGCAGTGAGGGTGAGGGGGGCGGGGACGAGCAGTACTTC. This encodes CASSEGEGGGDEQYF.

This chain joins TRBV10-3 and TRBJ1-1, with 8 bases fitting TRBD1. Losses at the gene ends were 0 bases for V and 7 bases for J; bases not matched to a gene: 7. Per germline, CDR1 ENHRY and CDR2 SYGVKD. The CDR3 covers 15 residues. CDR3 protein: CAISESGRGRGEAFF. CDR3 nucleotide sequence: TGTGCCATCAGTGAGTCCGGCAGGGGGCGCGGTGAAGCTTTCTTT.

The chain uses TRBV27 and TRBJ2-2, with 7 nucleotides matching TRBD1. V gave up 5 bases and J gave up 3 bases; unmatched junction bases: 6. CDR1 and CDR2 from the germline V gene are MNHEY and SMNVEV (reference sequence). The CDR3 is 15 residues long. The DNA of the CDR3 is TGTGCCAGCAGTCTCAAGGGGGCTTACACCGGGGAGCTGTTTTTT. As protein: CASSLKGAYTGELFF.

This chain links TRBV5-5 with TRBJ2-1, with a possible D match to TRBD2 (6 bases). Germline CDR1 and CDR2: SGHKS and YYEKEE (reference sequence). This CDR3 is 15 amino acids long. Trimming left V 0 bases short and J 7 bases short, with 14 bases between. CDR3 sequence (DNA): TGTGCCAGCAGCTTGGATGCGGGGTCTTGGAATGAGCAGTTCTTC. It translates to CASSLDAGSWNEQFF.

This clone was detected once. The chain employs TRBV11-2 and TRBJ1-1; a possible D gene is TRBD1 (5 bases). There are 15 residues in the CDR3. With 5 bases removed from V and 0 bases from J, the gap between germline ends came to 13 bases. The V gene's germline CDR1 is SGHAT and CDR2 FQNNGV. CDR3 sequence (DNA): TGTGCCAGCAGCCCCTCCGGGGCCCTGAACACTGAAGCTTTCTTT. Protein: CASSPSGALNTEAFF.

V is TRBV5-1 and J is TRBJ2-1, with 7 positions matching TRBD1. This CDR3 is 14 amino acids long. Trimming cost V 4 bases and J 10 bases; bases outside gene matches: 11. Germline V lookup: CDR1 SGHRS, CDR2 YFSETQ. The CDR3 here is CASSIGQEAFEQFF. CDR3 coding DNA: TGCGCCAGCAGCATAGGACAGGAGGCTTTCGAGCAGTTCTTC.

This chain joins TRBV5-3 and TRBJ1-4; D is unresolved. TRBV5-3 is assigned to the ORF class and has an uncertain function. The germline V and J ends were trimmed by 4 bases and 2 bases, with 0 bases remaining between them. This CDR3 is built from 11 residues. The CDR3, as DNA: TGTGCCAGAAGCACTAATGAAAAACTGTTTTTT. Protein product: CARSTNEKLFF.

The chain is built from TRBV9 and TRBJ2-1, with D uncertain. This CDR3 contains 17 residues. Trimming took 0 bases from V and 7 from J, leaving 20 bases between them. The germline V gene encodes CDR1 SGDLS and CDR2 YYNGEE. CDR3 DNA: TGTGCCAGCAGCGTAGAAGTGGTTGGCGGCCCTAGGAATGAGCAGTTCTTC. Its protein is CASSVEVVGGPRNEQFF.

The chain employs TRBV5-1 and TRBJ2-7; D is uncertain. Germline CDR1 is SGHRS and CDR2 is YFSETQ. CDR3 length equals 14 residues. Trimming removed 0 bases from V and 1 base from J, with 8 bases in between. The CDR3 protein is CASSLGSSSYEQYF. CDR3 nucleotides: TGCGCCAGCAGCTTGGGTTCAAGTTCCTACGAGCAGTACTTC.

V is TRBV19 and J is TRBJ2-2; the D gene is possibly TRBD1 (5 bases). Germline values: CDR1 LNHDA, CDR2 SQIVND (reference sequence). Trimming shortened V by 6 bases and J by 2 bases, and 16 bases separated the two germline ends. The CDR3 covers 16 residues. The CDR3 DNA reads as TGTGCCAGTAGCTTGGGCCCGCAGGGCAACACCGGGGAGCTGTTTTTT. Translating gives CASSLGPQGNTGELFF.

This chain's CDR3 is CATSRDSGYEQYF. The CDR3 nucleotides are TGTGCCACCAGCAGAGATAGCGGGTACGAGCAGTACTTC. The V call is TRBV15, the J call TRBJ2-7, with 7 bases matching TRBD2. The CDR3 consists of 13 residues. V was clipped by 0 bases and J by 4 bases; unmatched bases: 0. Germline CDR1 reads LNHNV; CDR2 reads YYDKDF (reference sequence).

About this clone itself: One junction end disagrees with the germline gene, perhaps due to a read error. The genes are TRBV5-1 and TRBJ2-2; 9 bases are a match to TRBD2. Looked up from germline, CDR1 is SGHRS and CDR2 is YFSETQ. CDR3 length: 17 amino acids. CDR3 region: CARSPRGRGGPAGELFF. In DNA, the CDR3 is TGCGCCCGCAGCCCACGGGGGCGGGGGGGCCCCGCCGGGGAGCTGTTTTTT.

The CDR3 DNA reads as TGTGCCAGCAGCCAAGAGCTCGGACAGGGGGGTTTACATGAGCAGTTCTTC. Translation: CASSQELGQGGLHEQFF. J is TRBJ2-1 and V is TRBV3-1 (or the pseudogene TRBV3-2), with 10 positions matching TRBD1. Looked up from germline, CDR1 is LGHDT and CDR2 is YNNKEL (reference sequence). This CDR3 has 17 amino acids. Trimming at V came to 0 bases and at J to 8 bases, leaving 10 bases not matched to a gene.

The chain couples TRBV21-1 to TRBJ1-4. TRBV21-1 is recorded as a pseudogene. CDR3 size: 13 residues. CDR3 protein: CASIPTPGEKLFF. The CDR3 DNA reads TGTGCCAGCATTCCTACACCGGGGGAAAAACTGTTTTTT.